This T cell receptor beta chain was identified during a study of T-cell reconstitution after alpha-beta-depleted transplantation in children. Per germline, CDR1 MGHDK and CDR2 SYGVNS. The CDR3 extends over 17 amino acids. Points on this clonotype: A much more abundant neighbour one base away suggests this may be a read error.

Molecular barcoding with unique molecular identifiers was used for the TCRbeta library. A single record per CDR3 protein comes from TCRdb applying MiXCR to the PCR reads. The sample has about 200,000 distinct CDR3 sequences; about 15% are singletons. This specimen was PBMCs from the stem cell graft donor, taken from the stem cell graft. This sequence was found in a human donor who donated a stem cell graft to a child with acute lymphoblastic leukemia. This chain connects TRBV25-1 to TRBJ2-6; D possibly corresponds to TRBD1 (5 bases). Here the CDR3 DNA reads TGTGCCAGCAGTGAGGGCAGGTTAAGCTCTGGGGCCAACGGCCTGACTTTC. The encoded protein is CASSEGRLSSGANGLTF.